The clone carrying this TCR beta chain has only a few counts. What it recognizes is unknown. The CDR3 is cut off 3 residues early in the read; its end comes from the germline J gene. The CDR3 is made up of 14 amino acids. V lost 1 base, J lost 4 bases, and 10 bases lay in between. Germline V lookup: CDR1 SEHNR, CDR2 FQNEAQ (reference sequence). The sample originates from a study of T cell clonality in common variable immunodeficiency. Study-wide results and caveats: Common variable immunodeficiency TCR beta sequences reportedly had fewer deletions and N-nucleotide insertions.

Sequenced by immunoSEQ multiplex PCR; TCRdb stores in-frame clones only, minus some. The sample was found to contain some 25,000 clones, and every one recurs. Sequences were obtained from peripheral blood mononuclear cells. The receptor was isolated from a human donor with common variable immunodeficiency. The V call is TRBV7-9, the J call TRBJ1-1, with D tentatively TRBD1 (5 bases). CDR3 DNA, as far as it was read: TGTGCCAGCAGCTTAGATCGCGGGGCCACTGAA. Translation gives CASSLDRGATE. The CDR3 reads in full as CASSLDRGATEAFF.